What follows are 30 T cell receptor beta chains derived from one specimen sequenced in a study of blood T cells in healthy people across ages. Using a J-beta primer mix together with a sample-barcoded 5' primer, a second PCR was run for roughly 6 to 12 cycles. TCRdb redid the calling of the 5' RACE reads with MiXCR, one entry per CDR3 protein. This table holds 700,000 to 850,000 distinct CDR3 sequences, about 55% found once. Sequenced sample: blood. Every receptor here comes from a man aged 80 or over in good health.

This chain joins TRBV3-1 and TRBJ2-7; D is uncertain. The CDR3 has 14 residues. Germline V gene lookup returns CDR1 LGHDT and CDR2 YNNKEL (reference sequence). V was cut by 2 bases and J by 5 bases, with 13 bases left in between. The CDR3 nucleotides are TGTGCCAGCAGCCAACGGTCGAGCGCAAACGAGCAGTACTTC. This translates into CASSQRSSANEQYF.

The V and J genes are TRBV28 and TRBJ2-7; perhaps TRBD2 as D (6 bases). This CDR3 contains 14 residues. Germline V gene data show CDR1 as MDHEN and CDR2 as SYDVKM. V lost 3 bases and J 10 bases, leaving 19 bases between the germline ends. CDR3 DNA: TGTGCCAGCAGTTTGGTCGGGTCCGCGGGGATTCAGTACTTC. It specifies CASSLVGSAGIQYF.

This clonotype was observed many times. A read error may explain this, as a much larger clone is one base away. The genes are TRBV29-1 and TRBJ2-7, with 10 bases fitting TRBD2. Trimming cost V 8 bases and J 6 bases; bases outside gene matches: 10. The CDR3 has 13 amino acids. In germline, CDR1 is SQVTM, CDR2 ANQGSEA. In nucleotides, the CDR3 is TGCAGCTTCTCCCCTAGCGGGAGACGCGAGCAGTACTTC. Its protein is CSFSPSGRREQYF.

About this clonotype itself: The junction and the germline gene differ at one end; a read error may be behind it. The chain uses TRBV20-1 and TRBJ2-5; 10 bases are a match to TRBD2. The CDR3 has 17 amino acids. The germline CDR1 and CDR2 sequences are DFQATT and SNEGSKA (reference sequence). CDR3 DNA: TGCTGTGCTAGTGTTCGACTAGCGGGCTTATCTCAAGAGACCCAGTACTTC. Translating gives CCASVRLAGLSQETQYF.

The rearrangement uses TRBV20-1 and TRBJ2-1; TRBD2 is a possible D gene (6 bases). This CDR3 comprises 16 residues. Germline V gene lookup returns CDR1 DFQATT and CDR2 SNEGSKA (reference sequence). With 6 bases removed from V and 8 bases from J, the gap between germline ends came to 26 bases. CDR3 residues: CSAEPLTIGRRDEQFF. In DNA form, the CDR3 reads TGCAGTGCAGAACCCCTGACTATCGGGAGAAGGGATGAGCAGTTCTTC.

The table lists this clonotype with a few counts. The gene calls are TRBV10-3 and TRBJ2-5; maybe TRBD2 (6 bases). The CDR3 runs to 16 residues. With 0 bases removed from V and 1 base from J, the gap between germline ends came to 12 bases. Germline V CDR1 and CDR2: ENHRY, SYGVKD. The CDR3 DNA reads TGTGCCATCAGTGAGTCAGCGGTGGGGGGCCAAGAGACCCAGTACTTC. This sequence encodes CAISESAVGGQETQYF.

The count of this clonotype is one. The chain combines TRBV27 with TRBJ1-4; 8 nucleotides align to TRBD1. After removal of 5 bases from V and 5 bases from J, the junction contained 4 bases not matched to a gene. Germline lookup yields CDR1 MNHEY and CDR2 SMNVEV (reference sequence). CDR3 length: 14 amino acids. The CDR3 protein is CASSQWTGNEKLFF. Written as DNA, the CDR3 is TGTGCCAGCAGTCAATGGACAGGGAATGAAAAACTGTTTTTT.

The genes are TRBV24-1 and TRBJ2-5, with 14 bases fitting TRBD2. The CDR3 spans 18 residues. The V and J ends lost 3 bases and 4 bases, in that order; junction bases with no gene match: 9. CDR1 and CDR2 (germline): KGHDR, SFDVKD. CDR3 DNA: TGTGCCACCAGTGATCCTCGAGGCGGACTAGCGGGAGGAGAGACCCAGTACTTC. Translation gives CATSDPRGGLAGGETQYF.

This clonotype has only one observation. The chain recombines TRBV6-5 with TRBJ1-2; D remains ambiguous. Germline lookup yields CDR1 MNHEY and CDR2 SVGAGI. This CDR3 comprises 14 residues. Trimming took off 2 bases at V and 4 bases at J, with 11 bases between the two ends. The CDR3 reads CASSYNNRLYGYTF. In DNA, the CDR3 is TGTGCCAGCAGTTACAACAACCGACTCTATGGCTACACCTTC.

This rearrangement joins TRBV7-2 to TRBJ1-5; D might be TRBD1 (5 bases). CDR1 SGHTA and CDR2 FQGNSA come from the germline V gene. Trimming stripped 5 bases from V and 1 base from J, with 12 bases between. CDR3 length: 15 amino acids. In DNA, the CDR3 is TGTGCCAGCAGCCCGGGGACCGTAAGCAATCAGCCCCAGCATTTT. As protein: CASSPGTVSNQPQHF.

The V call is TRBV11-2, the J call TRBJ1-1; D unclear. The CDR3 runs to 12 residues. CDR1 SGHAT and CDR2 FQNNGV come from the germline V gene. Trimming shortened V by 9 bases and J by 1 base, and 9 bases separated the two germline ends. The CDR3 DNA is TGTGCCAGTAGGCTCGGGAACACTGAAGCTTTCTTT. This codes for CASRLGNTEAFF.

This clonotype was counted a few times. The CDR3 protein is CSVTSGRALEQYF. DNA for the CDR3: TGCAGCGTTACTAGCGGGAGGGCCCTCGAGCAGTACTTC. This sequence joins TRBV29-1 and TRBJ2-7; TRBD2 matches 13 bases. CDR1 and CDR2 (germline): SQVTM, ANQGSEA. Trimming removed 5 bases from V and 6 bases from J; junction bases left unmatched: 4. The CDR3 covers 13 residues.

The chain combines TRBV6-5 with TRBJ2-7, with D uncertain. There are 11 residues in the CDR3. Trimming pared 6 bases from V and 5 bases from J, leaving 8 bases between. CDR1 and CDR2 (germline): MNHEY, SVGAGI. CDR3 bases: TGTGCCAGCAGCACCCGGAACGAGCAGTACTTC. It codes for CASSTRNEQYF.

The V gene is TRBV20-1, the J gene TRBJ1-5; 7 bases map to TRBD1. Germline V lookup: CDR1 DFQATT, CDR2 SNEGSKA (reference sequence). The CDR3 is 15 amino acids. V lost 0 bases to trimming and J lost 3 bases; unmatched junction nucleotides: 5. CDR3 bases: TGCAGTGCTAGAGATCAGGGGACAGTCAATCAGCCCCAGCATTTT. Residues: CSARDQGTVNQPQHF.

CDR3 amino acids: CASTPRDRSHRYAYF. The CDR3 nucleotides are TGTGCCAGCACCCCCCGGGACAGATCTCACAGATACGCGTATTTT. The V gene is TRBV27, the J gene TRBJ2-3, with TRBD1 identical over 7 bases. This CDR3 is built from 15 residues. V shed 7 bases, J shed 14 bases, and the junction held 21 bases outside the gene matches. Germline V gene sequence: CDR1 MNHEY, CDR2 SMNVEV (reference sequence).

The rearrangement links TRBV5-1 to TRBJ2-3; D is undetermined. From germline, CDR1 is SGHRS and CDR2 YFSETQ. The CDR3 spans 16 residues. Trimming left V 0 bases short and J 0 bases short, with 11 bases between. The CDR3 loop is CASSLDQRLSTDTQYF. In DNA form, the CDR3 reads TGCGCCAGCAGCTTGGATCAACGGCTTAGCACAGATACGCAGTATTTT.

The chain uses TRBV20-1 and TRBJ1-4; D is perhaps TRBD1 (5 bases). The CDR3 contains 20 residues. Germline V gene sequence: CDR1 DFQATT, CDR2 SNEGSKA (reference sequence). Trimming stripped 0 bases from V and 0 bases from J, with 23 bases between. The DNA of the CDR3 is TGCAGTGCTAGAGATTTAGGAGCGTGGGACGGGGAAGCAACTAATGAAAAACTGTTTTTT. Amino acids: CSARDLGAWDGEATNEKLFF.

The chain employs TRBV6-5 and TRBJ1-6, with D perhaps TRBD1 (5 bases). Germline lookup yields CDR1 MNHEY and CDR2 SVGAGI. Trimming shortened V by 5 bases and J by 10 bases, and 15 bases separated the two germline ends. The CDR3 totals 14 residues. In nucleotides, the CDR3 is TGTGCCAGCAGTAGAGGACAAGGGGTCTCACCCCTCCACTTT. It yields the protein CASSRGQGVSPLHF.

The chain uses TRBV10-3 and TRBJ1-4, with 9 bases identical to TRBD1. From germline, CDR1 is ENHRY and CDR2 SYGVKD. This CDR3 has 15 residues. The J segment lost 1 base and the V segment lost 10 bases, leaving 7 bases of the junction unmatched. Here the CDR3 DNA reads TGTGCCACCGGACAGGGGACCCTAACTAATGAAAAACTGTTTTTT. This translates into CATGQGTLTNEKLFF.

This clonotype was seen a few times. This chain connects TRBV20-1 to TRBJ2-3; no reliable D call. The length of the CDR3 is 12 residues. The germline gives CDR1 DFQATT, CDR2 SNEGSKA (reference sequence). Trimming removed 6 bases at V and 1 base at J, with 8 bases between. The CDR3 DNA reads as TGCAGTGCCGCTCCCCGCACAGATACGCAGTATTTT. This gives the protein CSAAPRTDTQYF.

The gene calls are TRBV5-1 and TRBJ1-6, with 8 bases identical to TRBD1. CDR1 is SGHRS, CDR2 YFSETQ, per germline. V gave up 0 bases and J gave up 4 bases; unmatched junction bases: 3. This CDR3 spans 16 amino acids. Written as DNA, the CDR3 is TGCGCCAGCAGCTTGGGGACAGGGACGTATAATTCACCCCTCCACTTT. Translation: CASSLGTGTYNSPLHF.

The chain links TRBV20-1 to TRBJ2-1; 8 bases fit TRBD2. The V segment lost 3 bases and the J segment 4 bases; nucleotides outside the gene matches: 5. CDR1 is DFQATT and CDR2 is SNEGSKA in the germline V gene (reference sequence). The CDR3 sequence is 14 residues long. CDR3 sequence (DNA): TGCAGTGCTAGGAGCGGGAGTGGTTACAATGAGCAGTTCTTC. Protein product: CSARSGSGYNEQFF.

The V and J genes are TRBV2 and TRBJ1-6, with TRBD1 identical over 9 bases. The CDR3 is 14 residues long. Germline values: CDR1 SNHLY, CDR2 FYNNEI. The ends lost 10 bases at V and 7 bases at J; junction bases unmatched: 8. The DNA for the CDR3 is TGTGCCACCCACGCGACAGGGGGAAATTCACCCCTCCACTTT. Encoded protein: CATHATGGNSPLHF.

The V call is TRBV7-9, the J call TRBJ2-1, with D perhaps assigned TRBD1 or TRBD2 (5 bases each). CDR3 length: 16 residues. V lost 0 bases and J lost 3, with 12 bases in between. Germline assignment: CDR1 SEHNR and CDR2 FQNEAQ (reference sequence). The CDR3 reads CASSLAGTAVYNEQFF. In DNA form, the CDR3 reads TGTGCCAGCAGCTTAGCGGGGACGGCGGTCTACAATGAGCAGTTCTTC.

The CDR3 reads CSVRSFPDGNQPQHF. The CDR3 bases are TGCAGCGTTAGAAGCTTCCCAGACGGCAATCAGCCCCAGCATTTT. The genes are TRBV29-1 and TRBJ1-5; unclear D gene. The CDR3 is 15 amino acids. Deletions cut 5 bases from V and 2 bases from J, with 16 bases between. From germline, CDR1 is SQVTM and CDR2 ANQGSEA.

This chain links TRBV5-1 with TRBJ2-1, with 12 nucleotides matching TRBD2. Germline V lookup: CDR1 SGHRS, CDR2 YFSETQ. This CDR3 has 17 residues. The ends lost 0 bases at V and 9 bases at J; junction bases unmatched: 10. The DNA of the CDR3 is TGCGCCAGCAGCTTGGTTCCTAGCGGGAGGGCTACGGGTGAGCAGTTCTTC. Its protein product is CASSLVPSGRATGEQFF.

This chain uses TRBV29-1 with TRBJ2-7; a weak D match, TRBD2 (6 bases). Trimming shortened V by 4 bases and J by 2 bases, and 9 bases separated the two germline ends. Germline V CDR1 and CDR2: SQVTM, ANQGSEA. The CDR3 sequence is 12 residues long. The CDR3 loop reads CSVAGLPYEQYF. CDR3 coding DNA: TGCAGCGTTGCGGGACTTCCCTACGAGCAGTACTTC.

This clonotype appeared a few times. V usage is TRBV2 and J usage is TRBJ2-1, with 8 bases that match TRBD1. Germline loops: CDR1 SNHLY, CDR2 FYNNEI. The V gene end was trimmed by 4 bases and the J gene end by 4 bases; junction bases not matched to a gene: 6. This CDR3 has 15 residues. The CDR3, as DNA: TGTGCCAGCAGTGTGGGGACAGGAGCATACAATGAGCAGTTCTTC. This sequence encodes CASSVGTGAYNEQFF.

The J gene is TRBJ2-3, the V gene TRBV12-5; no clear D. Germline V gene data show CDR1 as LGHNT and CDR2 as FRNRAP. V lost 5 bases, J lost 14 bases, and 14 bases lay in between. This CDR3 comprises 11 residues. The DNA of the CDR3 is TGTGCTAGTGGTACGACGGTATACGCGTATTTT. Translation gives CASGTTVYAYF.

The chain joins TRBV20-1 to TRBJ2-7; TRBD1 matches at 8 bases. Near its end, the DNA agrees better with TRBJ2-5, so the J call may be wrong. The germline V gene encodes CDR1 DFQATT and CDR2 SNEGSKA (reference sequence). This CDR3 is 14 amino acids long. The CDR3 region is CSAPVTGGSETQYF. The CDR3 bases are TGCAGTGCCCCCGTAACAGGGGGTTCGGAGACCCAGTACTTC.